These 6 T cell receptor beta chains share one sample of origin, sequenced in a study of cytomegalovirus exposure and HLA in healthy donors. The PCR contained 60 Vbeta and 13 Jbeta primers. TCRdb's table, derived via immunoSEQ multiplex PCR, lists solely in-frame clones and lacks some. The sample lists about 84,000 clones; around 80% were seen once. Material: PBMCs. The receptors shown here come from a male donor in good health and CMV-seropositive.

The V call is TRBV7-9, the J call TRBJ2-1; 9 nucleotides align to TRBD1. This CDR3 spans 16 amino acids. V trimming: 0 bases; J trimming: 4 bases; junction bases outside the gene matches: 4. The germline gives CDR1 SEHNR, CDR2 FQNEAQ (reference sequence). The CDR3 reads CASSLAAGTGYNEQFF. CDR3 sequence (DNA): TGTGCCAGCAGCTTAGCGGCGGGGACAGGGTACAATGAGCAGTTCTTC.

This chain connects TRBV28 to TRBJ2-7, with D possibly TRBD2 on 6 matching bases. Germline CDR1 and CDR2: MDHEN and SYDVKM. This CDR3 spans 15 amino acids. V was cut by 5 bases and J by 0 bases, with 14 bases left in between. The CDR3 here is CASSPRGTGSYEQYF. In nucleotides, the CDR3 is TGTGCCAGCAGTCCCCGCGGGACGGGCTCCTACGAGCAGTACTTC. Full variable domain (remainder filled in from reference TRBV28 and TRBJ2-7): DVKVTQSSRYLVKRTGEKVFLECVQDMDHENMFWYRQDPGLGLRLIYFSYDVKMKEKGDIPEGYSVSREKKERFSLILESASTNQTSMYLCASSPRGTGSYEQYFGPGTRLTVT.

V gene TRBV11-3 combines with J gene TRBJ2-1; the match to TRBD2 covers 9 bases. CDR3 length: 18 residues. The V gene's germline CDR1 is SGHNT and CDR2 YENEEA. The J segment lost 2 bases and the V segment lost 0 bases, leaving 8 bases of the junction unmatched. The CDR3 coding sequence is TGTGCCAGCAGCTTAGACCCCGGTCCTAGCGGGGCCTACAATGAGCAGTTCTTC. The encoded protein is CASSLDPGPSGAYNEQFF. The full variable domain, rest sourced from reference TRBV11-3 and TRBJ2-1, is EAGVVQSPRYKIIEKKQPVAFWCNPISGHNTLYWYLQNLGQGPELLIRYENEEAVDDSQLPKDRFSAERLKGVDSTLKIQPAELGDSAVYLCASSLDPGPSGAYNEQFFGPGTRLTVL.

The V and J genes are TRBV5-4 and TRBJ2-7; perhaps TRBD1 as D (5 bases). This CDR3 has 13 residues. The germline V gene encodes CDR1 SGHNT and CDR2 YYREEE (reference sequence). V was trimmed by 0 bases and J by 4 bases, leaving 8 bases between them. CDR3 in amino acids: CASSLGTPYEQYF. CDR3 in DNA: TGTGCCAGCAGCTTGGGGACACCTTACGAGCAGTACTTC. The full variable domain, rest sourced from reference TRBV5-4 and TRBJ2-7, is ETGVTQSPTHLIKTRGQQVTLRCSSQSGHNTVSWYQQALGQGPQFIFQYYREEENGRGNFPPRFSGLQFPNYSSELNVNALELDDSALYLCASSLGTPYEQYFGPGTRLTVT.

V gene TRBV11-1 combines with J gene TRBJ2-5; perhaps TRBD1 as D (6 bases). The CDR3 spans 15 residues. V dropped 5 bases and J dropped 2 bases, with 15 bases sitting between them. Germline lookup yields CDR1 SGHAT and CDR2 FQDESV (reference sequence). The CDR3 sequence: CASSQRGQTQETQYF. Here the CDR3 DNA reads TGTGCCAGCAGCCAGAGAGGACAGACGCAAGAGACCCAGTACTTC.

The chain's CDR3 is CASSAWDRARSGANVLTF. The CDR3 coding sequence is TGTGCCAGCAGTGCCTGGGACAGGGCCCGCTCTGGGGCCAACGTCCTGACTTTC. This chain uses TRBV25-1 with TRBJ2-6, with TRBD1 matching 9 bases. Trimming at V came to 4 bases and at J to 0 bases, leaving 7 bases not matched to a gene. The CDR3 has 18 amino acids. The germline CDR1 and CDR2 sequences are MGHDK and SYGVNS.